This TCR beta chain originates from a study of CD8+CD57+ T cells in acquired aplastic anemia (dated by TCRdb to between 2017 and 2018). In terms of the full investigation: A mean of roughly 3.2 ug of DNA, ranging from roughly 0.2 to 27.4 ug, was extracted from sorted CD4+ and CD8+ cells. For healthy donor samples, the average read count was around 10 million for CD4+ cells and around 12 million for CD8+ cells.

Genomic DNA served as template for TCR beta VDJ combination and CDR3 sequence profiling. TCR repertoire sequencing was run on an Illumina HiSeq 2000. The authors' analysis ran thus. Repertoires were assessed using TRBV/TRBJ rearrangement plots, CDR3 size and DJ length profiles, and Simpson's diversity index. The most abundant DNA sequence in the deep sequencing data was defined as the immunodominant clone. CDR3 amino acid sequences were screened for sharing across subjects and were compared with published repertoires and the VDJdb database. Using fastp at Q25 and MiXCR, TCRdb reprocessed the public reads and kept productive beta chains. A single entry per CDR3 protein holds the most common genes and DNA from its merged rows. These V and J calls derive from TCRdb rather than the authors' analysis. The sample profile shows some 190,000 distinct CDR3 sequences; 54% of them were found once. The ten largest make up about a sixth of the sample.

Worth noting for this clonotype: No cognate antigen has been identified for it. Per-nucleotide qualities are absent, and no much larger clonotype sits a single base away.

The study deep-sequenced TCR repertoires of sorted CD4+ and CD8+ blood T cells from severe aplastic anemia patients and healthy subjects. Ficoll-Paque density gradient centrifugation was used to isolate peripheral blood mononuclear cells. Before DNA extraction, CD4+ and CD8+ T cells were sorted by FACS or by magnetic beads. At the junction V is shortened by 6 bases and J by 4 bases; bases outside the gene matches: 5. The CDR3 holds 13 amino acids from the cysteine to the phenylalanine. Kept here is only the CDR3 DNA, which spans 39 bases and is read in frame from base 1. From a lookup of the germline V gene, CDR1 and CDR2 are SQVTM and ANQGSEA. The paper's findings and limits, for the study overall: No significant difference in CD8+ Simpson's diversity was found between patients and healthy controls (P=0.060). Over 25 CD8+ CDR3 sequences were found in both patients and controls but appeared to be highly expressed in patients and within the immunodominant clones of the patients.

The material sequenced was sorted CD4+, CD8+, or CD8+CD57+ T cells (not recorded which) from PBMCs. The V gene is TRBV29-1 and the J gene is TRBJ1-2, with 10 bases matching TRBD1. This clonotype was sampled from a human donor in good health, serving as a control. The CDR3 loop reads CSVGTGVGYGYTF. The nucleotide sequence reads as follows: TGCAGCGTGGGGACAGGGGTTGGCTATGGCTACACCTTC.